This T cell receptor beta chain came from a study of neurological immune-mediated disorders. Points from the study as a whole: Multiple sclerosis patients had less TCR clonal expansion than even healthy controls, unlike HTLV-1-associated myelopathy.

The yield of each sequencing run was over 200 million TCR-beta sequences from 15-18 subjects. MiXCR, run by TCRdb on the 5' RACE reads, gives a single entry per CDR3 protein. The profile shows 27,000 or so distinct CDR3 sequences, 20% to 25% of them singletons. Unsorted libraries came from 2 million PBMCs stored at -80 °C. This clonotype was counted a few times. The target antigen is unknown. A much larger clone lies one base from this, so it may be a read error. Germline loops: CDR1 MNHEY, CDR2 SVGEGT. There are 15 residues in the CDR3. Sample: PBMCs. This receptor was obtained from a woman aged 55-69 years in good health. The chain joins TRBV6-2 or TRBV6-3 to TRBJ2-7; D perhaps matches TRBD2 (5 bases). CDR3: CASLTTEYGIYDQYF. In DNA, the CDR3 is TGTGCCAGCCTTACCACAGAGTACGGGATTTACGACCAGTACTTC.